A single sample is the source of the 15 T cell receptor beta chains below, sequenced in a study of cytomegalovirus exposure and HLA in healthy donors. Both 60 Vbeta primers and 13 Jbeta primers went into the PCR. Profiled with immunoSEQ multiplex PCR; TCRdb holds only in-frame clones, not every one. The sample records over 150,000 clones, 84% being singletons. Specimen: PBMCs. The source of these receptors is a girl aged 2 to 9 in good health and CMV-seropositive.

The rearrangement joins TRBV7-9 to TRBJ2-2; D might be TRBD1 (6 bases). The CDR3 sequence is 16 residues long. Germline V gene sequence: CDR1 SEHNR, CDR2 FQNEAQ (reference sequence). The V and J ends lost 6 bases and 4 bases respectively, with 18 bases between them. CDR3 in amino acids: CASRSQGLESTGELFF. The CDR3 region has the DNA TGTGCCAGCAGATCACAGGGCTTGGAGAGCACCGGGGAGCTGTTTTTT.

This chain uses TRBV6-1 with TRBJ2-2; TRBD2 might be the D (7 bases). Looked up from germline, CDR1 is MNHNS and CDR2 is SASEGT. V was cut by 6 bases and J by 4 bases, with 15 bases left in between. The CDR3 loop spans 15 amino acids. CDR3 DNA sequence: TGTGCCAGCAGGGAGGGGGGGGCGATCACCGGGGAGCTGTTTTTT. Translated: CASREGGAITGELFF.

V gene TRBV20-1 combines with J gene TRBJ2-7; 7 bases match TRBD2. Germline CDR1 and CDR2: DFQATT and SNEGSKA (reference sequence). CDR3 size: 11 residues. V gave up 5 bases and J gave up 5 bases; unmatched junction bases: 3. This CDR3 reads CSAGRGDEQYF. The CDR3 region has the DNA TGCAGTGCTGGCCGGGGGGACGAGCAGTACTTC.

The J gene is TRBJ2-1, the V gene TRBV10-1; maybe TRBD2 (6 bases). Germline V gives CDR1 WNHNN, CDR2 SYGVQD (reference sequence). V was clipped by 0 bases and J by 9 bases, with 12 bases between them. The CDR3 is 14 amino acids. CDR3 region: CASSESRPEGEQFF. As DNA, the CDR3 is TGCGCCAGCAGTGAGTCTAGGCCGGAGGGTGAGCAGTTCTTC.

This sequence joins TRBV21-1 and TRBJ1-1. TRBV21-1 is shown as a pseudogene. The CDR3 length is 13 residues. CDR3 region: CATLRLMNTEAFF. Written as DNA, the CDR3 is TGTGCCACCCTACGCTTAATGAACACTGAAGCTTTCTTT.

The rearrangement links TRBV6-1 to TRBJ1-1; TRBD1 matches 7 bases. Looked up from germline, CDR1 is MNHNS and CDR2 is SASEGT. Trimming took 9 bases from V and 5 from J; bases not matched to a gene: 9. The CDR3 covers 13 residues. CDR3 sequence: CASETGMLTEAFF. CDR3 bases: TGTGCCAGTGAGACAGGGATGTTGACTGAAGCTTTCTTT.

Concerning this clone: At one end, the junction sequence differs from germline, possibly due to a read error. V is TRBV6-6 and J is TRBJ2-7; 8 positions agree with TRBD1. The CDR3 sequence is 14 residues long. CDR1 and CDR2 from the germline V gene are MNHNY and SVGAGI (reference sequence). CDR3: CAGSNGRGRYEQYF. For the CDR3, the DNA is TGTGCCGGCAGCAACGGCAGGGGGCGGTACGAGCAGTACTTC.

The V and J genes are TRBV9 and TRBJ2-1, with D perhaps TRBD1 (5 bases). The CDR3 runs to 15 residues. Germline CDR1 and CDR2: SGDLS and YYNGEE. V dropped 0 bases and J dropped 2 bases, with 9 bases sitting between them. This CDR3 is CASSVGRAPYNEQFF. CDR3 bases: TGTGCCAGCAGCGTAGGCAGGGCGCCCTACAATGAGCAGTTCTTC.

The table lists this clone with a few counts. V is TRBV6-5 and J is TRBJ1-1; 7 bases are shared with TRBD1. This CDR3 has 14 residues. V lost 6 bases and J lost 0; bases outside the gene matches: 4. The germline CDR1 and CDR2 sequences are MNHEY and SVGAGI. This chain's CDR3 is CASRDRRLNTEAFF. In DNA form, the CDR3 reads TGTGCCAGCAGGGACAGGAGACTGAACACTGAAGCTTTCTTT.

The chain is built from TRBV5-4 and TRBJ2-3; 8 positions agree with TRBD1. The V gene end was trimmed by 2 bases and the J gene end by 1 base; junction bases not matched to a gene: 0. CDR1 SGHNT and CDR2 YYREEE come from the germline V gene (reference sequence). CDR3 length: 14 residues. CDR3 bases: TGTGCCAGCAGCTTACAGGGGGGCACAGATACGCAGTATTTT. Translation gives CASSLQGGTDTQYF.

For this clone: An end of the junction does not agree with germline; a read error may underlie this. The rearrangement links TRBV11-3 to TRBJ2-7; perhaps TRBD1 as D (6 bases). CDR3 length: 15 residues. Looked up from germline, CDR1 is SGHNT and CDR2 is YENEEA. Written as DNA, the CDR3 is TGTGCCAGCAGCTTAGTAATAGGACAGCCCTACGGGCAGTACTTC. Amino acid sequence: CASSLVIGQPYGQYF.

This clone was detected only once. V is TRBV19 and J is TRBJ1-2, with 12 bases matching TRBD1. V shed 3 bases and J 2 bases; nucleotides not matched to a gene: 13. The germline V gene has CDR1 LNHDA and CDR2 SQIVND (reference sequence). The CDR3 covers 19 residues. The CDR3 region is CASSMWLVGQGARNYGYTF. The CDR3 coding sequence is TGTGCCAGTAGTATGTGGTTGGTGGGACAGGGGGCCAGGAACTATGGCTACACCTTC. The whole variable domain, remainder taken from reference TRBV19 and TRBJ1-2, is DGGITQSPKYLFRKEGQNVTLSCEQNLNHDAMYWYRQDPGQGLRLIYYSQIVNDFQKGDIAEGYSVSREKKESFPLTVTSAQKNPTAFYLCASSMWLVGQGARNYGYTFGSGTRLTVV.

The chain couples TRBV15 to TRBJ1-2; possible D gene TRBD1, 5 bases. Germline CDR1 LNHNV, CDR2 YYDKDF (reference sequence). This CDR3 has 15 residues. V dropped 1 base and J dropped 4 bases, with 13 bases sitting between them. DNA for the CDR3: TGTGCCACCAGCAGAGCCAGGGTACCTTTCTATGGCTACACCTTC. It encodes CATSRARVPFYGYTF. Based on the CDR3 plus reference TRBV15 and TRBJ1-2, the full variable domain is DAMVIQNPRYQVTQFGKPVTLSCSQTLNHNVMYWYQQKSSQAPKLLFHYYDKDFNNEADTPDNFQSRRPNTSFCFLDIRSPGLGDTAMYLCATSRARVPFYGYTFGSGTRLTVV.

The chain combines TRBV27 with TRBJ2-7; D may be TRBD1 (5 bases). The germline V gene encodes CDR1 MNHEY and CDR2 SMNVEV (reference sequence). The CDR3 totals 16 residues. Deletions cut 5 bases from V and 0 bases from J, with 17 bases between. CDR3 amino acids: CASSIRTSLSSYEQYF. The CDR3 DNA reads TGTGCCAGCAGTATCAGGACAAGCTTAAGCTCCTACGAGCAGTACTTC.

The chain links TRBV2 to TRBJ2-7; D gene uncertain. Trimming took 3 bases from V and 0 from J, leaving 6 bases between them. The CDR3 has 13 residues. CDR1 is SNHLY, CDR2 FYNNEI, per germline. The CDR3 nucleotides are TGTGCCAGCAGTGAGAACGGCTCCTACGAGCAGTACTTC. Protein: CASSENGSYEQYF.